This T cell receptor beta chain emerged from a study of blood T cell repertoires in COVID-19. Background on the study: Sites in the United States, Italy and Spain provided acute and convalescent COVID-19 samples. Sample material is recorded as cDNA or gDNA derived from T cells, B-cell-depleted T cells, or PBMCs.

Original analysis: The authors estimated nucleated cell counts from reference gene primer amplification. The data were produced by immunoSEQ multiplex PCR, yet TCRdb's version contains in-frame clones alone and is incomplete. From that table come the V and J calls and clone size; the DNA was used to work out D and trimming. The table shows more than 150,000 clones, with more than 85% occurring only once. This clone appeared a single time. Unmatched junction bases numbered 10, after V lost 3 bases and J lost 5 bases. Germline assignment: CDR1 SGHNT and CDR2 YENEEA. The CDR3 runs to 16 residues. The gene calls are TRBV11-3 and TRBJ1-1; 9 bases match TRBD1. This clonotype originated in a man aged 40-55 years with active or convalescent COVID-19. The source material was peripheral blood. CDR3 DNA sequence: TGTGCCAGCAGCTTCGCCAGAACAGGGGGCTTTACTGAAGCTTTCTTT. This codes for CASSFARTGGFTEAFF.